The rows below give T cell receptor beta chains drawn from one sample of a study of breast tumors, draining lymph nodes, adjacent tissues. TCRdb passed the multiplex PCR reads through MiXCR, listing each CDR3 protein once. Of 200,000 or so distinct CDR3 sequences in the sample, 25% to 40% were seen once. Specimen: axillary lymph node tissue. These receptors were taken from a female donor with breast cancer. Some clones in this sample may be carry-over from other donors' samples. Both conserved end residues are part of each CDR3. Part of the rows lack a size; the others show once, few, many or a class for expanded clones.

v_gene	j_gene	abundance	CDR3aa
TRBV29-1	TRBJ1-2	NA	CSVENGGMEGYTF
TRBV20-1	TRBJ1-1	few	CSAIPAVGANTEAFF
TRBV6-5	TRBJ1-5	few	CASSTSDRGGGQPQHF
TRBV30	TRBJ2-2	many	CAWTREQYTGELFF
TRBV7-2	TRBJ1-6	NA	CASSLVGDAPLHF
TRBV24-1	TRBJ2-1	NA	CATSAYQAASRGQFF
TRBV15	TRBJ1-4	many	CATSREGVPGEKLFF
TRBV30	TRBJ1-6	many	CAWTLHGPNSPLHF
TRBV6-6	TRBJ2-1	many	CASRSTGGHNEQFF
TRBV2	TRBJ1-4	many	CASGARTVTEKLFF
TRBV10-3	TRBJ2-3	many	CAISGGGEGFADTQYF
TRBV20-1	TRBJ2-3	NA	CSARRGGGTDTQYF
TRBV14	TRBJ2-2	many	CASSRPGQWDTGELFF
TRBV11-3	TRBJ2-5	many	CASSLDSRLAEGQETQYF
TRBV10-3	TRBJ1-6	NA	CAFSEYGQSENSPLHF
TRBV18	TRBJ2-1	few	CASFPGTGGLEQFF
TRBV20-1	TRBJ2-2	many	CSAPRVAGPTGELFF
TRBV4-1	TRBJ1-5	once	CASSQGVSQPQHF
TRBV5-8	TRBJ2-1	NA	CASSPRTSGRQGEQFF
TRBV6-5	TRBJ2-7	many	CASSYVGSSGLPYEQYF
TRBV14	TRBJ2-5	many	CASSQRLAYQETQYF
TRBV5-1	TRBJ2-2	NA	CASSAEWNTGELFF
TRBV12-3/TRBV12-4	TRBJ1-1	NA	CASSERGNAEAFF
TRBV5-1	TRBJ2-5	many	CASSLDPGETQYF
TRBV20-1	TRBJ1-2	many	CSARRTFSDYGYTF
TRBV28	TRBJ2-7	many	CASSPWGGGNRYEQYF
TRBV5-1	TRBJ2-7	many	CASSSTINGHEQYF
TRBV20-1	TRBJ2-3	many	CSATAGGDTDTQYF
TRBV20-1	TRBJ2-1	many	CSASFRVSYNEQFF